These 5 T cell receptor beta chains originate from one sample sequenced in a study of blood T cells in healthy people across ages. Together with a sample-barcoded 5' primer, a J-beta primer mix was included in a second PCR lasting about 6 to 12 cycles. TCRdb passed the 5' RACE reads through MiXCR, listing each CDR3 protein once. The profile covers just under 900,000 distinct CDR3 sequences, with 29% appearing a single time and roughly 17% taken by the ten largest. Sequencing was carried out using blood. The receptors stem from a woman of 80 years or more in good health.

The table lists this clonotype with many counts. The V call is TRBV12-3 or TRBV12-4, the J call TRBJ2-7; possibly TRBD2 for D (5 bases). Trimming shortened V by 6 bases and J by 4 bases, and 10 bases separated the two germline ends. This CDR3 is built from 12 residues. CDR3 sequence reads: CASRVGLYEQYF. The DNA for the CDR3 is TGTGCCAGCAGGGTCGGACTTTACGAGCAGTACTTC.

This clonotype has a count of ten or more. This chain links TRBV7-2 with TRBJ1-1; 8 positions match TRBD1. Germline-derived CDR1 and CDR2 are SGHTA and FQGNSA. Trimming removed 1 base from V and 5 bases from J; junction bases left unmatched: 6. The CDR3 spans 15 residues. CDR3 sequence: CASSLVQGAGTEAFF. The CDR3, as DNA: TGTGCCAGCAGCTTAGTTCAGGGGGCGGGAACTGAAGCTTTCTTT.

The V gene is TRBV24-1, the J gene TRBJ1-2, with a weak D call TRBD1 (6 bases). Germline V gene data show CDR1 as KGHDR and CDR2 as SFDVKD. The V gene lost 2 bases and the J gene lost 8 bases, with 14 bases spanning the gap. This CDR3 has 14 residues. CDR3: CATSDSPGARGYTF. The DNA of the CDR3 is TGTGCCACCAGTGATTCCCCAGGGGCGAGAGGCTACACCTTC.

This clonotype was seen repeatedly, ten times or more. The chain combines TRBV10-3 with TRBJ2-7; D remains ambiguous. CDR1 and CDR2 from the germline V gene are ENHRY and SYGVKD. The CDR3 has 11 amino acids. The V end was cut by 9 bases, the J end by 3 bases, with 9 bases between. The CDR3 DNA is TGTGCCATGAGATCTTACTACGAGCAGTACTTC. It yields the protein CAMRSYYEQYF.

The gene calls are TRBV28 and TRBJ2-5; TRBD1 or TRBD2 may be the D gene (5 bases each). TRBJ2-7 explains the end of the DNA better; the J call may be wrong. This CDR3 is 16 amino acids long. Germline CDR1 is MDHEN and CDR2 is SYDVKM. The DNA of the CDR3 is TGTGCCAGCAGATTTTTGCCCGGGGCAGGGCGTGACGAGCAGTACTTC. Translated: CASRFLPGAGRDEQYF.